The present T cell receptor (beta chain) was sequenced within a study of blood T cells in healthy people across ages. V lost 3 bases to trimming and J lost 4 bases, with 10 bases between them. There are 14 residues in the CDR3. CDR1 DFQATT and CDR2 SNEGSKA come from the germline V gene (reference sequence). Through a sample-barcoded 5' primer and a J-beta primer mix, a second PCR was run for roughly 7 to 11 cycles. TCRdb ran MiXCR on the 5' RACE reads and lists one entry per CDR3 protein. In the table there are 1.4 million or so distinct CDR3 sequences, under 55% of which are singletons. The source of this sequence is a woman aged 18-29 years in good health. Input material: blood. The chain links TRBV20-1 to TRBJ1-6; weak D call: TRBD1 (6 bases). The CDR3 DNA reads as TGCAGTGCTAGCTGGACAGTTTATAATTCACCCCTCCACTTT. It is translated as CSASWTVYNSPLHF.